These 8 T cell receptor beta chains were sequenced from one sample in a study of cytomegalovirus exposure and HLA in healthy donors. The PCR had 60 Vbeta and 13 Jbeta primers. Sequencing used immunoSEQ multiplex PCR; TCRdb keeps in-frame clones, though not all of them. The sample carries about 85,000 clones, 60% to 85% recorded once. The sequenced sample was PBMCs. These receptors came from a boy younger than 18 in good health and CMV-seronegative.

V gene TRBV30 combines with J gene TRBJ1-6; no definite D call. Germline V gene data show CDR1 as GTSNPN and CDR2 as SVGIG (reference sequence). The length of the CDR3 is 15 residues. V lost 0 bases and J lost 3, with 9 bases in between. Here the CDR3 reads CAWSVKQIYNSPLHF. The CDR3 DNA is TGTGCCTGGAGTGTTAAACAGATCTATAATTCACCCCTCCACTTT.

The chain recombines TRBV14 with TRBJ1-4; no firm D call. Germline CDR1 and CDR2: SGHDN and FVKESK. The CDR3 has 16 amino acids. V lost 0 bases and J 8 bases, leaving 16 bases between the germline ends. In DNA, the CDR3 is TGTGCCAGCAGCCAAGATCCCCCGAGGCGAGGGGAAAAACTGTTTTTT. Amino acids: CASSQDPPRRGEKLFF.

The chain is built from TRBV7-3 and TRBJ2-7, with TRBD2 identical over 11 bases. V was pared by 0 bases and J by 13 bases, with 8 bases of the junction left unmatched. The CDR3 is made up of 14 amino acids. Per germline, CDR1 SGHTA and CDR2 FQGTGA. The CDR3, as DNA: TGTGCCAGCAGCTTAACGGGGGGGACTAGCGGCCGTTACTTC. Translation gives CASSLTGGTSGRYF.

This chain links TRBV6-6 with TRBJ2-2; TRBD1 matches 7 bases. Germline values: CDR1 MNHNY, CDR2 SVGAGI (reference sequence). Trimming removed 10 bases from V and 7 bases from J; junction bases left unmatched: 15. The CDR3 consists of 15 residues. This chain's CDR3 is CATPPGQSTIGELFF. The CDR3 coding sequence is TGTGCCACCCCACCGGGACAGAGCACCATCGGGGAGCTGTTTTTT.

This sequence joins TRBV6-5 and TRBJ1-1, with D perhaps matching TRBD1 (6 bases). Germline CDR1 is MNHEY and CDR2 is SVGAGI. This CDR3 comprises 16 residues. V was trimmed by 0 bases and J by 2 bases, leaving 13 bases between them. The CDR3 bases are TGTGCCAGCAGTTACTCGCCGCGACAGGACAACACTGAAGCTTTCTTT. Protein product: CASSYSPRQDNTEAFF.

The table lists this clone with a few counts. V is TRBV9 and J is TRBJ1-2, with 10 bases lining up with TRBD1. Germline V CDR1 and CDR2: SGDLS, YYNGEE. V gave up 4 bases and J gave up 2 bases; unmatched junction bases: 2. This CDR3 region has 14 residues. The CDR3 region has the DNA TGTGCCAGCAGCCCGGGACAGGGGAACTATGGCTACACCTTC. Its protein is CASSPGQGNYGYTF.

V usage is TRBV21-1 and J usage is TRBJ2-5; no DNA check was done on the table's D call, TRBD1. TRBV21-1 is termed a pseudogene. This CDR3 has 16 residues. Here the CDR3 DNA reads TGTGCCAGCAGCAAGTGTACAGGGGGCGCGTGGGAGACCCAGTACTTC. Protein product: CASSKCTGGAWETQYF.

This rearrangement joins TRBV6-5 to TRBJ1-5; 7 bases map to TRBD1. Germline V gene data show CDR1 as MNHEY and CDR2 as SVGAGI. The CDR3 has 15 amino acids. With V trimmed by 0 bases and J by 1 base, 0 bases remained unmatched. This chain's CDR3 is CASSYSTGSNQPQHF. CDR3 DNA sequence: TGTGCCAGCAGTTACTCGACAGGGAGCAATCAGCCCCAGCATTTT.